These T cell receptor beta chains were read from a single sample in a study of blood T cell repertoires in COVID-19. Produced via immunoSEQ multiplex PCR; TCRdb's table is partial and in-frame only. The sample holds hundreds of thousands of clones, around 82% seen once. Material for sequencing was PBMCs or T cells enriched from blood (not recorded which). These TCRs come from a man aged 25 to 40 with acute COVID-19. CDR3s include the opening cysteine and the closing phenylalanine or tryptophan. Fields, in order: J gene, V gene, D gene, clone size, CDR3 DNA, CDR3 protein. The D gene is left open where the match is weak. A clone size is listed for some rows: how often the clone was seen (once, few, many), or a class if it is expanded.

>TRBJ2-7|TRBV30|NA|NA
TGTGCCTGGAGTGTAGATGTCCGCCCTAGAAACGAGCAGTACTTC
CAWSVDVRPRNEQYF
>TRBJ1-2|TRBV10-3|NA|NA
TGTGCCATCAGTGAGCATAAGCGGGGATGGAATTATGGCTACACCTTC
CAISEHKRGWNYGYTF
>TRBJ1-6|TRBV6-5|NA|NA
TGTGCCAGCAGTTACTCGATCTCTGCGGCTTCACCCCTCCACTTT
CASSYSISAASPLHF
>TRBJ1-1|TRBV5-1|NA|NA
TGCGCCAGCAGCTTCGGGAGACAGAAGAACACTGAAGCTTTCTTT
CASSFGRQKNTEAFF
>TRBJ1-4|TRBV18|NA|NA
TGTGCCAGCTCACCATCGGGGGTAACTAATGAAAAACTGTTTTTT
CASSPSGVTNEKLFF
>TRBJ2-7|TRBV27|TRBD2|NA
TGTGCCAGCAGTGAGACTAGCGGGACCTACGAGCAGTACTTC
CASSETSGTYEQYF
>TRBJ1-1|TRBV19|TRBD1|NA
TGTGCCAGTACCTCTCCCAGGGGGCAGGGAACTGAAGCTTTCTTT
CASTSPRGQGTEAFF
>TRBJ1-6|TRBV25-1|NA|many
TGTGCCAGCAGTGAATGGGGAGGCAGATCCAATTCACCCCTCCACTTT
CASSEWGGRSNSPLHF
>TRBJ2-2|TRBV9|NA|once
TGTGCCAGCAGCGCCGTCCCACAGGGCACCGGGGAGCTGTTTTTT
CASSAVPQGTGELFF
>TRBJ2-7|TRBV6-5|TRBD2|few
TGTGCCAGCAGGACGGGTAGCGGGGGGACCTACGAGCAGTACTTC
CASRTGSGGTYEQYF
>TRBJ1-1|TRBV5-4|TRBD1|NA
TGTGCCAGCAGCCCCCCTGGACAGGGGAGGATCACTGAAGCTTTCTTT
CASSPPGQGRITEAFF
>TRBJ2-1|TRBV6-4|NA|NA
TGTGCCAGCAGTGACTCTGGTAAAACAATGGGCGATGAGCAGTTCTTC
CASSDSGKTMGDEQFF